A single sample gave rise to the 10 T cell receptor beta chains below, sequenced in a study of T cell changes during pregnancy in multiple sclerosis. Produced via immunoSEQ multiplex PCR; TCRdb's table is partial and in-frame only. The top ten hold about 1.2% of the sample, which has about 83,000 clones, nearly 95% seen once. Material: peripheral blood, obtained in the second trimester of pregnancy. The receptors come from a female donor with multiple sclerosis, enrolled in a pregnancy study.

J is TRBJ2-7 and V is TRBV5-1, with 11 nucleotides matching TRBD2. Germline V gene sequence: CDR1 SGHRS, CDR2 YFSETQ. After removal of 0 bases from V and 1 base from J, the junction contained 12 bases not matched to a gene. This CDR3 spans 19 amino acids. The CDR3 bases are TGCGCCAGCAGCTTGGATGGTGGTGGTAGCGGGAGGGTTTCCTACGAGCAGTACTTC. The encoded protein is CASSLDGGGSGRVSYEQYF.

J is TRBJ2-1 and V is TRBV30; TRBD2 is a possible D gene (7 bases). CDR3 size: 16 residues. Germline assignment: CDR1 GTSNPN and CDR2 SVGIG (reference sequence). V gave up 0 bases and J gave up 0 bases, with 12 bases separating them. The CDR3 spells CAWSVHGGLSYNEQFF. The DNA for the CDR3 is TGTGCCTGGAGTGTACACGGGGGGCTCTCCTACAATGAGCAGTTCTTC.

The chain joins TRBV13 to TRBJ1-2, with TRBD1 matching 9 bases. The junction had 10 bases not matched to a gene; V was cut back by 7 bases and J by 4 bases. From germline, CDR1 is PRHDT and CDR2 FYEKMQ (reference sequence). The length of the CDR3 is 15 residues. The CDR3 reads CASTEQGALAYGYTF. The DNA of the CDR3 is TGTGCCAGCACAGAACAGGGGGCGCTTGCCTATGGCTACACCTTC.

The chain uses TRBV5-6 and TRBJ2-7, with 8 bases matching TRBD2. Trimming at V came to 4 bases and at J to 2 bases, leaving 11 bases not matched to a gene. Looked up from germline, CDR1 is SGHDT and CDR2 is YYEEEE. CDR3 length: 16 amino acids. CDR3 region: CASSPPQGTRAYEQYF. DNA of the CDR3: TGTGCCAGCAGCCCGCCGCAGGGGACTAGGGCCTACGAGCAGTACTTC.

The chain employs TRBV7-6 and TRBJ2-3; 10 positions match TRBD2. CDR3 length: 17 amino acids. CDR1 SGHVS and CDR2 FNYEAQ come from the germline V gene. V lost 2 bases, J lost 4 bases, and 9 bases stayed unmatched. Here the CDR3 reads CASSLKREGLSADTQYF. CDR3 in DNA: TGTGCCAGCAGCTTAAAGCGGGAGGGCCTTTCGGCAGATACGCAGTATTTT.

The chain has TRBV4-1 and TRBJ2-7, with 8 bases aligning to TRBD2. Trimming took 5 bases from V and 1 from J; bases not matched to a gene: 7. Germline CDR1 reads MGHRA; CDR2 reads YSYEKL. There are 15 residues in the CDR3. The CDR3 DNA reads TGCGCCAGCAGCTACGGACTAGCTGAGTCCTACGAGCAGTACTTC. It is translated as CASSYGLAESYEQYF.

The chain joins TRBV18 to TRBJ2-2, with 7 bases fitting TRBD2. J was trimmed by 0 bases and V by 3 bases; bases with no gene match: 1. From germline, CDR1 is KGHSH and CDR2 LQKENI. The CDR3 has 15 residues. The DNA for the CDR3 is TGTGCCAGCTCACCGCGGGGGTCGAACACCGGGGAGCTGTTTTTT. Its translation: CASSPRGSNTGELFF.

This sequence joins TRBV6-1 and TRBJ1-5; no definite D call. CDR1 is MNHNS and CDR2 is SASEGT in the germline V gene. CDR3 size: 13 residues. V lost 6 bases and J 9 bases, leaving 15 bases between the germline ends. CDR3 bases: TGTGCCAGCAGCGAGGGAGTAATCTCGCCCCAGCATTTT. Translation gives CASSEGVISPQHF.

The chain links TRBV6-4 to TRBJ1-1; D possibly corresponds to TRBD1 (6 bases). The V end was cut by 6 bases, the J end by 0 bases, with 11 bases between. Germline-derived CDR1 and CDR2 are MRHNA and SNTAGT. This CDR3 contains 14 residues. CDR3 residues: CASRSDRLNTEAFF. For the CDR3, the DNA is TGTGCCAGCAGATCGGACAGATTGAACACTGAAGCTTTCTTT.

The count of this clone is one. The chain combines TRBV10-3 with TRBJ2-7, with 13 positions matching TRBD2. After removal of 6 bases from V and 0 bases from J, the junction contained 11 bases not matched to a gene. The length of the CDR3 is 18 residues. Germline loops: CDR1 ENHRY, CDR2 SYGVKD. CDR3 protein: CAIRQTSGRSNSSYEQYF. In DNA, the CDR3 is TGTGCCATCAGGCAGACTAGCGGGAGGTCAAATAGCTCCTACGAGCAGTACTTC.